Below, 23 T cell receptor beta chains from the same sample are listed, as sequenced in a study of blood T cells in healthy people across ages. Then a second PCR, running roughly 7 to 11 cycles, was carried out with a sample-barcoded 5' primer and a J-beta primer mix. TCRdb reprocessed the 5' RACE reads via MiXCR and lists one record per CDR3 protein. The table shows some 370,000 distinct CDR3 sequences, with about 52% occurring only once. The sample comprised blood. These receptors all stem from a man aged 55 to 70 in good health.

This clonotype was counted a few times. The chain couples TRBV2 to TRBJ1-2; no clear D gene. Deletions cut 4 bases from V and 8 bases from J, with 11 bases between. This CDR3 contains 12 residues. Germline assignment: CDR1 SNHLY and CDR2 FYNNEI. The CDR3: CASSGGNRGYTF. CDR3 sequence (DNA): TGTGCCAGCAGTGGAGGGAATCGGGGCTACACCTTC.

This clonotype turned up a few times. The chain is built from TRBV28 and TRBJ2-7; 12 nucleotides match TRBD2. Looked up from germline, CDR1 is MDHEN and CDR2 is SYDVKM. The junction had 9 bases not matched to a gene; V was cut back by 5 bases and J by 10 bases. There are 14 residues in the CDR3. CDR3 sequence reads: CASSTTTSGRDQYF. CDR3 DNA sequence: TGTGCCAGCAGTACCACGACTAGCGGGAGAGACCAGTACTTC.

The genes are TRBV24-1 and TRBJ2-1; D unclear. This CDR3 is 13 amino acids long. V shed 5 bases and J shed 7 bases, with 11 bases lying between them. Germline V lookup: CDR1 KGHDR, CDR2 SFDVKD. The CDR3 DNA sequence: TGTGCCACCAGTGTCGCTGGGCAGAATGAGCAGTTCTTC. Translating gives CATSVAGQNEQFF.

The chain recombines TRBV7-9 with TRBJ2-1; D is tentatively TRBD1 or TRBD2 (5 bases each). Germline values: CDR1 SEHNR, CDR2 FQNEAQ (reference sequence). The germline V and J ends were trimmed by 1 base and 5 bases, with 15 bases remaining between them. The CDR3 totals 16 residues. This CDR3 reads CASSLGRGSRDNEQFF. In nucleotides, the CDR3 is TGTGCCAGCAGCTTAGGACGGGGCAGCCGAGACAATGAGCAGTTCTTC. The full variable domain, its missing parts supplied by reference TRBV7-9 and TRBJ2-1, is DTGVSQNPRHKITKRGQNVTFRCDPISEHNRLYWYRQTLGQGPEFLTYFQNEAQLEKSRLLSDRFSAERPKGSFSTLEIQRTEQGDSAMYLCASSLGRGSRDNEQFFGPGTRLTVL.

The chain uses TRBV28 and TRBJ1-2; D is uncertain. Trimming took off 6 bases at V and 13 bases at J, with 18 bases between the two ends. CDR3 length: 12 amino acids. CDR1 is MDHEN, CDR2 SYDVKM, per germline. CDR3 nucleotide sequence: TGTGCCAGCAGCCTCGAGGAGGCCAGAGGCACCTTC. Amino acid sequence: CASSLEEARGTF.

V usage is TRBV7-9 and J usage is TRBJ2-7, with unresolved D. Germline loops: CDR1 SEHNR, CDR2 FQNEAQ (reference sequence). Between the trimmed V and J ends, which lost 2 bases and 4 bases, there was a span of 15 bases. The CDR3 has 15 amino acids. CDR3: CASSLPSGGPYEQYF. CDR3 nucleotide sequence: TGTGCCAGCAGCTTACCGTCGGGTGGGCCGTACGAGCAGTACTTC.

In its sample, this clonotype was seen a few times. V is TRBV5-1 and J is TRBJ2-3, with a weak D call TRBD1 (5 bases). CDR1 and CDR2 from the germline V gene are SGHRS and YFSETQ. Trimming removed 4 bases at V and 0 bases at J, with 15 bases between. This CDR3 region has 16 residues. In DNA, the CDR3 is TGCGCCAGCAGCCCCCTCTTGCAGGGAAGCACAGATACGCAGTATTTT. This gives the protein CASSPLLQGSTDTQYF.

The chain links TRBV7-9 to TRBJ2-7; 7 positions match TRBD2. CDR1 and CDR2 from the germline V gene are SEHNR and FQNEAQ (reference sequence). The CDR3 extends over 14 amino acids. The trim removed 0 bases at V and 5 bases at J, leaving 4 bases unmatched. The CDR3 bases are TGTGCCAGCAGCTTAGCCGGGACTACAAACGAGCAGTACTTC. It encodes CASSLAGTTNEQYF.

The chain has TRBV11-3 and TRBJ1-1; D ambiguous. CDR3 length equals 14 residues. Deletions cut 0 bases from V and 1 base from J, with 6 bases between. CDR1 is SGHNT and CDR2 is YENEEA in the germline V gene. The CDR3 reads CASSLDGPNTEAFF. For the CDR3, the DNA is TGTGCCAGCAGCTTAGACGGACCGAACACTGAAGCTTTCTTT.

V and J are TRBV6-6 and TRBJ1-2; D unresolved. The CDR3 is 13 residues long. CDR1 and CDR2 from the germline V gene are MNHNY and SVGAGI (reference sequence). V was clipped by 6 bases and J by 7 bases, with 15 bases between them. The CDR3: CASSQESWGGYTF. The CDR3 region has the DNA TGTGCCAGCAGCCAAGAGTCGTGGGGTGGCTACACCTTC.

Here the CDR3 reads CASKNGGGRQPQHF. DNA of the CDR3: TGTGCCAGCAAAAACGGGGGGGGGCGGCAGCCCCAGCATTTT. The chain combines TRBV12-3 or TRBV12-4 with TRBJ1-5; D may be TRBD1 (6 bases). CDR3 length: 14 residues. V lost 7 bases, J lost 7 bases, and 17 bases lay in between.

This rearrangement joins TRBV28 to TRBJ1-1; D is unclear. Trimming stripped 3 bases from V and 1 base from J, with 12 bases between. Germline V CDR1 and CDR2: MDHEN, SYDVKM. The CDR3 totals 15 residues. The CDR3 region has the DNA TGTGCCAGCAGTTTGGGCGGGCTAGGGAACACTGAAGCTTTCTTT. This gives the protein CASSLGGLGNTEAFF.

Remarks on this clonotype: One end of the junction does not line up with germline, which may come from a read error. This sequence joins TRBV15 and TRBJ2-5, with D unclear. CDR1 is LNHNV and CDR2 is YYDKDF in the germline V gene (reference sequence). The CDR3 length is 16 residues. For the CDR3, the DNA is TGTGCCACTAGCAAGTTGGGTGAGACCGACCAAGAGACCCAGTACTTC. This codes for CATSKLGETDQETQYF.

The rearrangement joins TRBV6-2 or TRBV6-3 to TRBJ2-1; 10 positions match TRBD2. The CDR3 totals 16 residues. V lost 4 bases and J lost 6; bases outside the gene matches: 9. Germline CDR1 MNHEY, CDR2 SVGEGT. CDR3 bases: TGTGCCAGCAGTTTTTCTAGCGGGAGTGGGGTCAATGAGCAGTTCTTC. Residues: CASSFSSGSGVNEQFF.

This chain's CDR3 is CSAPGRQGVAEAFF. Written as DNA, the CDR3 is TGCAGTGCTCCGGGTCGACAGGGAGTTGCTGAAGCTTTCTTT. V usage is TRBV20-1 and J usage is TRBJ1-1; 7 bases fit TRBD1. This CDR3 contains 14 residues. Germline V gene lookup returns CDR1 DFQATT and CDR2 SNEGSKA (reference sequence). Unmatched junction bases numbered 12, after V lost 5 bases and J lost 6 bases.

This clonotype has a handful of counts. The V gene is TRBV2, the J gene TRBJ2-7, with D hard to call. V dropped 7 bases and J dropped 5 bases, with 12 bases sitting between them. CDR1 is SNHLY, CDR2 FYNNEI, per germline. There are 12 residues in the CDR3. CDR3 amino acids: CASTREVHEQYF. The CDR3 bases are TGTGCCAGCACCCGTGAGGTCCACGAGCAGTACTTC. The variable domain in full, with the rest retrieved from reference TRBV2 and TRBJ2-7, is EPEVTQTPSHQVTQMGQEVILRCVPISNHLYFYWYRQILGQKVEFLVSFYNNEISEKSEIFDDQFSVERPDGSNFTLKIRSTKLEDSAMYFCASTREVHEQYFGPGTRLTVT.

This chain connects TRBV24-1 to TRBJ2-4; 7 nucleotides align to TRBD1. The J call may be incorrect, as the DNA end agrees better with TRBJ2-5. Germline V CDR1 and CDR2: KGHDR, SFDVKD. The CDR3 length is 15 residues. This chain's CDR3 is CATSDWTGSQETQYF. The CDR3 DNA reads as TGTGCCACCAGTGACTGGACAGGTTCACAAGAGACCCAGTACTTC.

The chain links TRBV6-5 to TRBJ1-1; tentatively, D is TRBD1 (6 bases). CDR3 length equals 16 residues. Looked up from germline, CDR1 is MNHEY and CDR2 is SVGAGI. The V gene lost 2 bases and the J gene lost 1 base, with 14 bases spanning the gap. In nucleotides, the CDR3 is TGTGCCAGCAGTTACGGGGGCTCCGGGAGGAACACTGAAGCTTTCTTT. Residues: CASSYGGSGRNTEAFF.

J is TRBJ1-2 and V is TRBV29-1, with D unresolved. From germline, CDR1 is SQVTM and CDR2 ANQGSEA. This CDR3 has 11 residues. With 8 bases removed from V and 3 bases from J, the gap between germline ends came to 10 bases. DNA of the CDR3: TGCAGCCTCGGGTCGGACTATGGCTACACCTTC. Its translation is CSLGSDYGYTF.

V gene TRBV5-1 combines with J gene TRBJ2-4; D perhaps matches TRBD1 (6 bases). The J call is in doubt because the DNA end fits TRBJ2-7 better. This CDR3 spans 14 amino acids. Germline lookup yields CDR1 SGHRS and CDR2 YFSETQ. The DNA for the CDR3 is TGCGCCAGCAGCCGGACAGATAACCCCTACGAGCAGTACTTC. This gives the protein CASSRTDNPYEQYF.

J is TRBJ2-5 and V is TRBV12-3 or TRBV12-4; 7 bases agree with TRBD2. The DNA end is a closer match to TRBJ2-7, so the J assignment may be wrong. The length of the CDR3 is 15 residues. The CDR3 is CASSFWGGTSNEQYF. CDR3 in DNA: TGTGCCAGCAGTTTCTGGGGGGGGACGAGCAACGAGCAGTACTTC.

The chain is built from TRBV4-3 and TRBJ2-7; 10 nucleotides line up with TRBD2. The CDR3 extends over 16 amino acids. Germline values: CDR1 LGHNA, CDR2 YSLEER. J gave up 3 bases and V 3 bases, and 8 bases lay outside the gene matches. The CDR3 protein is CASSQETGTSVYEQYF. The CDR3 DNA follows: TGCGCCAGCAGCCAGGAGACCGGGACTAGCGTCTACGAGCAGTACTTC.

The CDR3 reads CASRPERGGSSGANVLTF. The CDR3, as DNA: TGTGCCAGCAGACCCGAAAGAGGGGGCAGCTCTGGGGCCAACGTCCTGACTTTC. The chain joins TRBV2 to TRBJ2-6, with 7 positions matching TRBD1. Unmatched junction bases numbered 11, after V lost 6 bases and J lost 0 bases. Germline values: CDR1 SNHLY, CDR2 FYNNEI. This CDR3 has 18 amino acids.